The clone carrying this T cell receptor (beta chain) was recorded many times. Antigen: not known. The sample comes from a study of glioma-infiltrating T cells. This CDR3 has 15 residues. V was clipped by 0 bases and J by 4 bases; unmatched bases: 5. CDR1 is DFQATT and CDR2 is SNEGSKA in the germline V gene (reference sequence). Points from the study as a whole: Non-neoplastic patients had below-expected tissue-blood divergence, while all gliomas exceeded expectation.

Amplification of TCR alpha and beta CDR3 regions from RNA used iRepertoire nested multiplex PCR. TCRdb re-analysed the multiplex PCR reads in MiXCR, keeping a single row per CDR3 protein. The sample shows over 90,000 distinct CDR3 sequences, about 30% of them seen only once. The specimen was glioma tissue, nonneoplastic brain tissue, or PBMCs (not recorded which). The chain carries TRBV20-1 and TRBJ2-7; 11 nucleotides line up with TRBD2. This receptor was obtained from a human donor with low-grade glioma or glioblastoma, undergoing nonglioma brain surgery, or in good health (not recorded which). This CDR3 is CSARETSGGLYEQYF. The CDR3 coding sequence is TGCAGTGCTAGAGAAACTAGCGGGGGCTTATACGAGCAGTACTTC.